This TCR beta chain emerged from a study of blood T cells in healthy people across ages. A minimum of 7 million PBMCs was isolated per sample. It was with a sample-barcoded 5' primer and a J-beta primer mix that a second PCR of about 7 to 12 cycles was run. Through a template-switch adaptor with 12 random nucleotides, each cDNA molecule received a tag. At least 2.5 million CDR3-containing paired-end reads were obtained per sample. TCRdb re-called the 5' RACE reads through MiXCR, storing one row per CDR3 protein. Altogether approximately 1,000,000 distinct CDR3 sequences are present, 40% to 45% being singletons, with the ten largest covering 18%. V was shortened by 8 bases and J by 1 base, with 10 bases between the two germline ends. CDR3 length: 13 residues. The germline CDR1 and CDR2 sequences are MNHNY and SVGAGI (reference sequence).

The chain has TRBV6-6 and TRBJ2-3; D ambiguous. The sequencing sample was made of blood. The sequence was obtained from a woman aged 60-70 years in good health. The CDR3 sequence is CASHDWRTDTQYF. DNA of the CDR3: TGTGCCAGCCATGACTGGCGCACAGATACGCAGTATTTT.